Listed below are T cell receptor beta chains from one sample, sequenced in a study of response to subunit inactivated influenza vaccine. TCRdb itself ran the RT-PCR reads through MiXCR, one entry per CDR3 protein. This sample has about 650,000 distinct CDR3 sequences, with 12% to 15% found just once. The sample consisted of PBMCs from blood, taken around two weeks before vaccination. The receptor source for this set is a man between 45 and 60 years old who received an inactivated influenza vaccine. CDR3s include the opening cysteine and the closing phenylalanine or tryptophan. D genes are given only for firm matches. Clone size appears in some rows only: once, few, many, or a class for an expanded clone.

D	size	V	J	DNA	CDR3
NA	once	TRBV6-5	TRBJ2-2	TGTGCCAGCAGTTACCTTGAGGGCACCGGGGAGCTGTTTTTT	CASSYLEGTGELFF
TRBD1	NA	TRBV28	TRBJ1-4	TGTGCCAGCAGCCCCCGGGGGGACAGTGAAAAACTGTTTTTT	CASSPRGDSEKLFF
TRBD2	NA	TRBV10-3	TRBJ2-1	TGTGCCATCAGTGACTCCCCCGGAGCGGGGAGGGCCTCCGATGAGCAGTTCTTC	CAISDSPGAGRASDEQFF
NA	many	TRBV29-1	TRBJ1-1	TGCAGCGTTAAAGGGGTCCGAGAAGCTTTCTTT	CSVKGVREAFF
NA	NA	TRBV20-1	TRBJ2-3	TGCAGTGTCGGAGCTTGGGGGACAGATACGCAGTATTTT	CSVGAWGTDTQYF
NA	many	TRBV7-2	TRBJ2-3	TGTGCCAGCAGTTTAGGGGGACGCACAGATACGCAGTATTTT	CASSLGGRTDTQYF
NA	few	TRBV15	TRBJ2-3	TGTGCCACCAGCAGAGCTGCAGGTCCCTCAGATACGCAGTATTTT	CATSRAAGPSDTQYF
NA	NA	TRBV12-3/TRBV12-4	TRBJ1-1	TGTGCCAGCACCCGCCCTGCAGGGCGGCACACTGAAGCTTTCTTT	CASTRPAGRHTEAFF
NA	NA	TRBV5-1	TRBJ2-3	TGCGCCAGCAGCTTTGCGACGAACGCGGGGGATACGCAGTATTTT	CASSFATNAGDTQYF
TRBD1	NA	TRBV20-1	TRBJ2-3	TGCAGTGCTAGAGAGGACAGGTACCTGACAGATACGCAGTATTTT	CSAREDRYLTDTQYF
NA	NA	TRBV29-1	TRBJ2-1	TGCAGCGTTGGCACAGGGTCCCATGAGCAGTTCTTC	CSVGTGSHEQFF
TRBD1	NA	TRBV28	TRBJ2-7	TGTGCCAGCAGTTTAGCTACGGACAGGGACTACGAGCAGTACTTC	CASSLATDRDYEQYF
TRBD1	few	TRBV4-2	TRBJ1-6	TGTGCCAGCAGCCAAGCGCCCGCCGGGACAGGGTTTACACCCCTCCACTTT	CASSQAPAGTGFTPLHF
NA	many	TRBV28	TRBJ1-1	TGTGCCAGCAGTTTTGGGGGGGCAGGCACTGAAGCTTTCTTT	CASSFGGAGTEAFF
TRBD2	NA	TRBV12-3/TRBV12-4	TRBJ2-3	TGTGCCAGCAGCGACTTTACTAGCGGGGGGGCCTCTGATACGCAGTATTTT	CASSDFTSGGASDTQYF
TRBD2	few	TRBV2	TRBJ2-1	TGTGCCAGCAGACGGACTAGCGGGATAAATGAGCAGTTCTTC	CASRRTSGINEQFF
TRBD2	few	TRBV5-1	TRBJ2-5	TGCGCCAGCGGGCAGCGGGGGGGCGTCGAGACCCAGTACTTC	CASGQRGGVETQYF
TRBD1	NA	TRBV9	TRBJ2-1	TGTGCCAGCAGCGGAGGGGGACAGGCCCACAATGAGCAGTTCTTC	CASSGGGQAHNEQFF
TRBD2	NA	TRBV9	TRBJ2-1	TGTGCCAGCAGCGTAGTTGGCGGGGGGGACTACAATGAGCAGTTCTTC	CASSVVGGGDYNEQFF
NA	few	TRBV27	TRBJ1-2	TGTGCCAGCAGTTCGGCGACACTCCAGCGACGAGGCTACACCTTC	CASSSATLQRRGYTF
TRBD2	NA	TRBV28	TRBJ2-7	TGTGCCGTTAAGCGGGAGTTCAGGTACGAGCAGTACTTC	CAVKREFRYEQYF
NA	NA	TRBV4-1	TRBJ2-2	TGCGCCAGCAGCCAAGAGCATGGAACCGGGGAGCTGTTTTTT	CASSQEHGTGELFF
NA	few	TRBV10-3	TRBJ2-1	TGTGCCATAGCAGCGGACGGCAATGAGCAGTTCTTC	CAIAADGNEQFF